This T cell receptor (beta chain) was sequenced in a study of blood T cell repertoires in COVID-19. Looking at the study overall: T cells, B-cell-depleted T cells, or PBMCs supplied cDNA or gDNA.

Authors' processing steps: Counts of nucleated cells, estimated from reference gene primer amplification, were obtained. Clones were sequenced by immunoSEQ multiplex PCR, and TCRdb holds only the in-frame ones, with some missing. That table gives V, J and clone size, and the DNA gave D and trimming. The sample includes 250,000 to 300,000 clones, around 80% of them seen just once. Participants, about 18 to 90 years old, spanned fewer than 25 US areas. Categorization into cohorts depended on clinical history that participants reported. The specimen sequenced was PBMCs or T cells enriched from blood (not recorded which). The clonotype comes from a man between 25 and 39 years old with acute COVID-19.

As DNA, the CDR3 is TGTGCCAGCAGTGAATTGAGCGGGAGGTCAGATACGCAGTATTTT. Its protein is CASSELSGRSDTQYF. The rearrangement joins TRBV6-1 to TRBJ2-3; 9 bases are shared with TRBD2. The J segment lost 4 bases and the V segment lost 2 bases, leaving 4 bases of the junction unmatched. The CDR3 spans 15 residues. Germline lookup yields CDR1 MNHNS and CDR2 SASEGT.